This entry lists 13 T cell receptor beta chains sequenced from one sample in a study of blood T cell repertoires in COVID-19. Profiling relied on immunoSEQ multiplex PCR, and the TCRdb table lists in-frame clones only, not all of them. The table lists a few hundred thousand clones, 75% to 90% of them singletons. Sequenced sample: PBMCs or T cells enriched from blood (not recorded which). These receptors were obtained from a woman aged 45-65 years who had recovered from COVID-19.

The chain combines TRBV25-1 with TRBJ1-6, with TRBD1 matching 10 bases. There are 18 residues in the CDR3. The ends lost 5 bases at V and 6 bases at J; junction bases unmatched: 13. CDR1 is MGHDK, CDR2 SYGVNS, per germline. The CDR3 DNA reads as TGTGCCAGCAGTATATCCCGGACCGGGACAGGGGCTAATTCACCCCTCCACTTT. Its protein is CASSISRTGTGANSPLHF.

This clone was counted ten times or more. V usage is TRBV27 and J usage is TRBJ2-1, with D possibly matching TRBD2 (6 bases). This CDR3 comprises 14 residues. Germline-derived CDR1 and CDR2 are MNHEY and SMNVEV (reference sequence). V was clipped by 6 bases and J by 8 bases, with 17 bases between them. Written as DNA, the CDR3 is TGTGCCAGCAGCCCACGGGACTTTCTCGATGAGCAGTTCTTC. Its translation is CASSPRDFLDEQFF.

DNA of the CDR3: TGCGCCAGCAGCAGAAGGACAGGGCAAACTAATGAAAAACTGTTTTTT. It codes for CASSRRTGQTNEKLFF. The chain couples TRBV5-1 to TRBJ1-4, with 8 bases fitting TRBD1. Germline V gene sequence: CDR1 SGHRS, CDR2 YFSETQ. CDR3 length equals 16 residues. J was trimmed by 1 base and V by 4 bases; bases with no gene match: 6.

The rearrangement joins TRBV28 to TRBJ1-2; maybe TRBD1 (5 bases). The ends were cut back, 8 bases at V and 5 bases at J, with 12 bases in the middle. Germline CDR1 and CDR2: MDHEN and SYDVKM. The CDR3 covers 12 residues. The CDR3 nucleotides read TGTGCCAGCGGGGGGGGTCAGTATGGCTACACCTTC. It yields the protein CASGGGQYGYTF.

The chain has TRBV7-2 and TRBJ2-6; no firm D call. Trimming stripped 4 bases from V and 1 base from J, with 5 bases between. This CDR3 comprises 14 residues. Germline V gene lookup returns CDR1 SGHTA and CDR2 FQGNSA. The CDR3 DNA follows: TGTGCCAGCAGCTCCTCTTCTGGGGCCAACGTCCTGACTTTC. Its translation: CASSSSSGANVLTF.

J is TRBJ2-5 and V is TRBV19; 8 bases are a match to TRBD1. Germline V CDR1 and CDR2: LNHDA, SQIVND (reference sequence). V lost 2 bases, J lost 3 bases, and 11 bases stayed unmatched. CDR3 length: 17 amino acids. CDR3 residues: CASSILRGGQGEETQYF. In DNA form, the CDR3 reads TGTGCCAGTAGTATATTACGAGGCGGACAGGGAGAAGAGACCCAGTACTTC.

This chain uses TRBV13 with TRBJ2-1, with 8 positions matching TRBD2. The CDR3 length is 17 residues. Germline V lookup: CDR1 PRHDT, CDR2 FYEKMQ (reference sequence). V dropped 5 bases and J dropped 0; count of bases not matched to a gene: 9. In nucleotides, the CDR3 is TGTGCCAGCAGCCTACCCGGGGGGGGGAGCTCCTACAATGAGCAGTTCTTC. Translated, it gives CASSLPGGGSSYNEQFF.

This clone appeared a single time. V is TRBV25-1 and J is TRBJ2-5; D is undetermined. Deletions cut 1 base from V and 0 bases from J, with 9 bases between. CDR3 length: 15 amino acids. CDR1 is MGHDK and CDR2 is SYGVNS in the germline V gene. CDR3 DNA: TGTGCCAGCAGTGAATCTCGGTCTGACCAAGAGACCCAGTACTTC. Translated: CASSESRSDQETQYF. The whole variable domain, remainder taken from reference TRBV25-1 and TRBJ2-5, is EADIYQTPRYLVIGTGKKITLECSQTMGHDKMYWYQQDPGMELHLIHYSYGVNSTEKGDLSSESTVSRIRTEHFPLTLESARPSHTSQYLCASSESRSDQETQYFGPGTRLLVL.

CDR3 amino acids: CASSYAGGGYNEQFF. The CDR3 DNA is TGTGCCAGCAGTTACGCGGGAGGGGGCTACAATGAGCAGTTCTTC. The chain uses TRBV6-2 or TRBV6-3 and TRBJ2-1, with 9 bases aligning to TRBD2. The CDR3 covers 15 residues. Looked up from germline, CDR1 is MNHEY and CDR2 is SVGEGT. After removal of 2 bases from V and 3 bases from J, the junction contained 2 bases not matched to a gene.

This chain joins TRBV7-6 and TRBJ2-3, with TRBD2 matching 13 bases. The CDR3 contains 20 residues. Germline V lookup: CDR1 SGHVS, CDR2 FNYEAQ. The junction had 14 bases not matched to a gene; V was cut back by 5 bases and J by 0 bases. CDR3 in DNA: TGTGCCAGCAGCCCACGACTAGCGGGAGGTGGGGCCTATAGCACAGATACGCAGTATTTT. Residues: CASSPRLAGGGAYSTDTQYF.

The chain combines TRBV28 with TRBJ1-2; D unresolved. Trimming took 3 bases from V and 8 from J, leaving 13 bases between them. This CDR3 contains 13 residues. CDR1 and CDR2 (germline): MDHEN, SYDVKM. The CDR3 here is CASSFESHAGYTF. CDR3 sequence (DNA): TGTGCCAGCAGTTTTGAATCACACGCAGGCTACACCTTC.

This clone has more than one count but fewer than ten. The rearrangement uses TRBV6-5 and TRBJ1-2, with 8 bases that match TRBD1. V shed 6 bases, J shed 6 bases, and the junction held 9 bases outside the gene matches. The CDR3 totals 14 residues. CDR1 MNHEY and CDR2 SVGAGI come from the germline V gene. CDR3 sequence (DNA): TGTGCCAGCAGCGCAGACAGGGGAAGGAATGGCTACACCTTC. It specifies CASSADRGRNGYTF.

J is TRBJ2-3 and V is TRBV5-1; D might be TRBD1 (6 bases). With 4 bases removed from V and 3 bases from J, the gap between germline ends came to 12 bases. The germline CDR1 and CDR2 sequences are SGHRS and YFSETQ. The CDR3 is 14 amino acids. CDR3 sequence: CASSSEGQTDTQYF. The CDR3 coding sequence is TGCGCCAGCAGCAGCGAAGGACAGACAGATACGCAGTATTTT.